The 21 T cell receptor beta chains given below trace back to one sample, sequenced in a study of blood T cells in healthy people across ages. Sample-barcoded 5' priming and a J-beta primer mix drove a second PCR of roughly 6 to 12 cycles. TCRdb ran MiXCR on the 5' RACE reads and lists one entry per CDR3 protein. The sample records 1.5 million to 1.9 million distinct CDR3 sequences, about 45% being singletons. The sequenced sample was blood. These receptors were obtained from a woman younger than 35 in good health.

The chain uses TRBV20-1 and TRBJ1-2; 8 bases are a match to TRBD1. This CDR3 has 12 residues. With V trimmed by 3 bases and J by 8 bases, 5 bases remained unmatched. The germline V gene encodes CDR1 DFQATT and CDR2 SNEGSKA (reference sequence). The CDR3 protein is CSASDRGMGYTF. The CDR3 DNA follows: TGCAGTGCTAGTGACAGGGGAATGGGCTACACCTTC.

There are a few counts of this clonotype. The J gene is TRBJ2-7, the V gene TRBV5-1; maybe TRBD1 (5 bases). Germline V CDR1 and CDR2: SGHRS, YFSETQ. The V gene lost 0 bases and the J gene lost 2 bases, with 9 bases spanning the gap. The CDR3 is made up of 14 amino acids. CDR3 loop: CASSLERGAYEQYF. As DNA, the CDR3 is TGCGCCAGCAGCTTGGAAAGGGGTGCCTACGAGCAGTACTTC.

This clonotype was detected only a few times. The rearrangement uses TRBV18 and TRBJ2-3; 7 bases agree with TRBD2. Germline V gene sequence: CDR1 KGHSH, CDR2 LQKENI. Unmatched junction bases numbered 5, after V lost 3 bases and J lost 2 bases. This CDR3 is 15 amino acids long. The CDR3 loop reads CASSPILADTDTQYF. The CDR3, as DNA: TGTGCCAGCTCACCTATCCTAGCGGACACAGATACGCAGTATTTT.

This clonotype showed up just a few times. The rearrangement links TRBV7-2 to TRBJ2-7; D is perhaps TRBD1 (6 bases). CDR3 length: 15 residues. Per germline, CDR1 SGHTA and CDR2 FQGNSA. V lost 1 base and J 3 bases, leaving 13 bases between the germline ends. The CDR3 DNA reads TGTGCCAGCAGCTTAGGGTGTAGGGGGAGCTACGAGCAGTACTTC. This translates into CASSLGCRGSYEQYF.

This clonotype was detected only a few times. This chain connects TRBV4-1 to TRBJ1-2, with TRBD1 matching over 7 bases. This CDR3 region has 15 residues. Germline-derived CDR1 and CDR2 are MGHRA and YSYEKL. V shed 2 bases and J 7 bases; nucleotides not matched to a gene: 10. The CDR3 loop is CASSQRGQVAVGYTF. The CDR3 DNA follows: TGCGCCAGCAGCCAAAGGGGGCAGGTGGCTGTTGGCTACACCTTC.

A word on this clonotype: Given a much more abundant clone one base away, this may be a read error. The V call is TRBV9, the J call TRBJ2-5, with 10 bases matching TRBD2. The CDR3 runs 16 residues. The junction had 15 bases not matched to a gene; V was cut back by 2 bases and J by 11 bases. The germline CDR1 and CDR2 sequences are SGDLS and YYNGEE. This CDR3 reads CASSVLAGVTYNEQYF. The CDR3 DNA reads TGTGCCAGCAGCGTTCTAGCGGGAGTAACCTACAATGAGCAGTACTTC. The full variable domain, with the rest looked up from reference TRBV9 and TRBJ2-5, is DSGVTQTPKHLITATGQRVTLRCSPRSGDLSVYWYQQSLDQGLQFLIQYYNGEERAKGNILERFSAQQFPDLHSELNLSSLELGDSALYFCASSVLAGVTYNEQYFGPGTRLLVL.

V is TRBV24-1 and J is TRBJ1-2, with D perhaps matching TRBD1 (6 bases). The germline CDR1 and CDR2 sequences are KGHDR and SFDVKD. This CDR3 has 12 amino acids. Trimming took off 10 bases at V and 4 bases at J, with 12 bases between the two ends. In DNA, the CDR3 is TGTGCCACTACTGAGACAGGCTATGGCTACACCTTC. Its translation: CATTETGYGYTF.

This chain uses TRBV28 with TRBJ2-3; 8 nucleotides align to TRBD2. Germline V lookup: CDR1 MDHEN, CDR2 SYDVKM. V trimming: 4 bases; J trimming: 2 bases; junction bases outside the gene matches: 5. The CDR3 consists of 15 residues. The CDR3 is CASSSGTRTTDTQYF. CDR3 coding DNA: TGTGCCAGCAGTTCCGGGACTAGGACCACAGATACGCAGTATTTT.

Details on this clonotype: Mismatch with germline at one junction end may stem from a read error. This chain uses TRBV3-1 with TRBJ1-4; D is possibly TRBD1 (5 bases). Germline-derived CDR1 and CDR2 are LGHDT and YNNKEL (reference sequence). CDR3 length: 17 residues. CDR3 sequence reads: CASSQEWMRGTNEELFF. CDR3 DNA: TGTGCCAGCAGCCAAGAATGGATGAGGGGAACTAATGAAGAACTGTTTTTT. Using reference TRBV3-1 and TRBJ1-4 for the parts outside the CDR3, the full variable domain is DTAVSQTPKYLVTQMGNDKSIKCEQNLGHDTMYWYKQDSKKFLKIMFSYNNKELIINETVPNRFSPKSPDKAHLNLHINSLELGDSAVYFCASSQEWMRGTNEELFFGSGTQLSVL.

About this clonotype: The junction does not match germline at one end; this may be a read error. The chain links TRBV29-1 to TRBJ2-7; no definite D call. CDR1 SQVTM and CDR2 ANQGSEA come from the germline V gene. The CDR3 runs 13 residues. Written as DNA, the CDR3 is TGCGGCGTTGAAGTGATAGGGCGCTACGAGCAGTACTTC. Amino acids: CGVEVIGRYEQYF.

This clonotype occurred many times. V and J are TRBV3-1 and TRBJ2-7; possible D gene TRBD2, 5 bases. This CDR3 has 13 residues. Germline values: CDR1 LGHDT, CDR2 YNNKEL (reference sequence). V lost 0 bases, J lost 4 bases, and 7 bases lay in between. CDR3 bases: TGTGCCAGCAGCCAAGACCGGGAATACGAGCAGTACTTC. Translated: CASSQDREYEQYF.

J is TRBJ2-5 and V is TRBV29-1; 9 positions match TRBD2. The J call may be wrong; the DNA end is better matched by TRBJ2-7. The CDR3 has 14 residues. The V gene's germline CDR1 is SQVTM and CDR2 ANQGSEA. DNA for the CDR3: TGCAGCGTTGTCGGGGTAGCGGGGGACTACGAGCAGTACTTC. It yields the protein CSVVGVAGDYEQYF.

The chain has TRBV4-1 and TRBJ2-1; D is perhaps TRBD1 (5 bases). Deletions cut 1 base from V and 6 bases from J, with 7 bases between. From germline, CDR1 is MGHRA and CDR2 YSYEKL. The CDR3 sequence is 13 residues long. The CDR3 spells CASSQGTLNEQFF. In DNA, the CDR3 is TGCGCCAGCAGCCAAGGGACACTCAATGAGCAGTTCTTC.

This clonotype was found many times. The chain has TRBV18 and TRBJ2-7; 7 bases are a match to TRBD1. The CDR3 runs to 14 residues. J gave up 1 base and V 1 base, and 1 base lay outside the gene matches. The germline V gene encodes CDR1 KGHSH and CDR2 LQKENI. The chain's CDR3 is CASSPQGQSYEQYF. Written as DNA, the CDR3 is TGTGCCAGCTCACCACAGGGACAGTCCTACGAGCAGTACTTC.

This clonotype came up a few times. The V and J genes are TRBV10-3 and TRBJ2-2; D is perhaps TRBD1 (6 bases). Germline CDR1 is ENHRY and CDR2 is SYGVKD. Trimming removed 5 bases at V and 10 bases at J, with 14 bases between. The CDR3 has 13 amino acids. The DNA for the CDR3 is TGTGCCATCAGTTGGACAGCACCGGCGGAGCTGTTTTTT. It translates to CAISWTAPAELFF.

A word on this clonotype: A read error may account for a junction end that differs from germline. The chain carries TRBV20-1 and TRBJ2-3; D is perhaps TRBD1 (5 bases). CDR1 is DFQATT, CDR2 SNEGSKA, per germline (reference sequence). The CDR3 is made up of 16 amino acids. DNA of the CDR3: TGCAGTGCTAGTACCCCTTCAGCGTGGGGCACGGATACGCAGTATTTT. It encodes CSASTPSAWGTDTQYF.

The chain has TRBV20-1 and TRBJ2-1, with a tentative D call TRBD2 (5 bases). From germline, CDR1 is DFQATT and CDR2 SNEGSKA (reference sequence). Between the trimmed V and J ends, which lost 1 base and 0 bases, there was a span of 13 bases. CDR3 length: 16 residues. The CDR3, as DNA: TGCAGTGCTAGAGCCTGGGCGGGTAGCTCCTACAATGAGCAGTTCTTC. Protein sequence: CSARAWAGSSYNEQFF.

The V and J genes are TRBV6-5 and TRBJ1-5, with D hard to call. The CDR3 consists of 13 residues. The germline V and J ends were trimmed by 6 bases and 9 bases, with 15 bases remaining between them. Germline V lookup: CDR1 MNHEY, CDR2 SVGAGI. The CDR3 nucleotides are TGTGCCAGCAGCCGCGGACTGGCGCGGCCCCAGCATTTT. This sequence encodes CASSRGLARPQHF.

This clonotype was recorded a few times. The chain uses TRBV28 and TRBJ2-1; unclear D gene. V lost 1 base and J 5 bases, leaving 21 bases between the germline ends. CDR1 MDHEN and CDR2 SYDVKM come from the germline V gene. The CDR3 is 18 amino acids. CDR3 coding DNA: TGTGCCAGCAGTTTATATGCCAGCTTTTCCCCCGAGCACAATGAGCAGTTCTTC. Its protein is CASSLYASFSPEHNEQFF. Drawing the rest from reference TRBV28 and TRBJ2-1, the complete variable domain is DVKVTQSSRYLVKRTGEKVFLECVQDMDHENMFWYRQDPGLGLRLIYFSYDVKMKEKGDIPEGYSVSREKKERFSLILESASTNQTSMYLCASSLYASFSPEHNEQFFGPGTRLTVL.

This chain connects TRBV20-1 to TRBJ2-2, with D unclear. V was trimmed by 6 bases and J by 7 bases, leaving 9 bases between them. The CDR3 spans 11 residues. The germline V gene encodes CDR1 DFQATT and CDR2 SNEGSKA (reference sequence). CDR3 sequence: CSADRDGELFF. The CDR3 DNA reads TGCAGTGCAGACCGAGACGGGGAGCTGTTTTTT.

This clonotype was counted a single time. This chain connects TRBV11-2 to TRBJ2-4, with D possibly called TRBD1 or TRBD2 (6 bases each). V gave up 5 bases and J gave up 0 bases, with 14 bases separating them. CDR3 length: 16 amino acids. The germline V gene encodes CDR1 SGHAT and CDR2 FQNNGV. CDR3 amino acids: CASSRRRGLAKNIQYF. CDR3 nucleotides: TGTGCCAGCAGCCGTCGGAGGGGGTTAGCCAAAAACATTCAGTACTTC.